Presented here are 17 T cell receptor beta chains from one specimen sequenced in a study of T cells in women clearing cervical HPV infection. Repertoires were generated with immunoSEQ multiplex PCR, while TCRdb's copy carries only in-frame clones and drops some. This sample's table has about 19,000 clones. The sequencing input was blood buffy coat. These receptors were collected from a woman aged 18-69 years with a cervical HPV16 infection that either progressed to CIN3+ or cleared (not recorded which).

Measured by frequency, this clone is medium-sized (0.01 to 0.1%). The CDR3 end is not reached by the read, which stops 3 residues before it; the germline J gene fills it in. The J gene is TRBJ2-4, the V gene TRBV7-3; no clear D gene. There are 11 residues in the CDR3. Per germline, CDR1 SGHTA and CDR2 FQGTGA. CDR3 DNA (partial): TGTGCCAGCAGCTCCCAGACACTT. Encoded protein: CASSSQTL. The whole CDR3 sequence reads CASSSQTLQYF.

The CDR3 here is CASSPPNSGQGTDTQYF. The CDR3 bases that were read are TGTGCCAGCTCACCGCCAAACTCCGGACAGGGAACAGATACG. This chain links TRBV18 with TRBJ2-3, with 8 bases aligning to TRBD1. The CDR3 end falls 3 residues outside the read, so it is completed with the germline J gene. This CDR3 has 17 amino acids. Trimming cost V 3 bases and J 3 bases; bases outside gene matches: 11. CDR1 is KGHSH and CDR2 is LQKENI in the germline V gene.

As to this clone: The missing CDR3 end, 3 residues past where the read stops, is filled in from the germline J gene. The chain links TRBV14 to TRBJ1-1, with D hard to call. The CDR3 length is 14 residues. The germline V gene encodes CDR1 SGHDN and CDR2 FVKESK. Trimming cost V 6 bases and J 7 bases, with 18 bases left between them. CDR3 DNA (partial): TGTGCCAGCAGTCCTACTATCGGACTCAATGAA. As protein: CASSPTIGLNE. The CDR3 in full is CASSPTIGLNEAFF.

In regard to this clone: The observed sequence ends 3 residues before the CDR3 terminus, with the missing tail filled in from the germline J gene. The chain uses TRBV7-2 and TRBJ1-2; D gene uncertain. The germline gives CDR1 SGHTA, CDR2 FQGNSA. The ends were cut back, 0 bases at V and 1 base at J, with 6 bases in the middle. The CDR3 sequence is 14 residues long. The CDR3 sequence is CASSLAPGNYGYTF. The DNA read from the CDR3 is TGTGCCAGCAGCTTAGCGCCGGGTAACTATGGC.

As regards this clone: The read falls 3 residues short of the CDR3 end, and the missing part is taken from the germline J gene. The J gene is TRBJ2-4, the V gene TRBV29-1; 7 bases match TRBD1. This CDR3 has 13 amino acids. CDR1 and CDR2 (germline): SQVTM, ANQGSEA. V lost 6 bases, J lost 7 bases, and 9 bases stayed unmatched. The CDR3 DNA, read in part, is TGCAGCGTGAAAGGACAGGAGGTGAACATT. It yields the protein CSVKGQEVNI. The whole CDR3 protein reads CSVKGQEVNIQYF. The whole variable domain, remainder taken from reference TRBV29-1 and TRBJ2-4, is SAVISQKPSRDICQRGTSLTIQCQVDSQVTMMFWYRQQPGQSLTLIATANQGSEATYESGFVIDKFPISRPNLTFSTLTVSNMSPEDSSIYLCSVKGQEVNIQYFGAGTRLSVL.

The CDR3 sequence is CASSFGDRGANEQFF. The sequenced CDR3 bases are TGTGCCAGCAGCTTTGGGGACAGGGGGGCCAATGAG. The V call is TRBV7-9, the J call TRBJ2-1, with 11 positions matching TRBD1. The CDR3 end falls 3 residues outside the read, so it is completed with the germline J gene. The J segment lost 6 bases and the V segment lost 3 bases, leaving 4 bases of the junction unmatched. Germline CDR1 is SEHNR and CDR2 is FQNEAQ (reference sequence). The CDR3 consists of 15 residues.

Turning to this clone: With the read ending 3 residues before the CDR3 end, the germline J gene is used to fill in that end. The chain combines TRBV7-9 with TRBJ1-2; D call uncertain. V lost 5 bases to trimming and J lost 6 bases, with 10 bases between them. The CDR3 runs to 12 residues. The V gene's germline CDR1 is SEHNR and CDR2 FQNEAQ (reference sequence). The CDR3 loop reads CASSHEVHGYTF. The sequenced CDR3 bases are TGTGCCAGCAGCCATGAGGTCCATGGC.

CDR3: CASSFGLAGSTGELFF. CDR3 DNA (partial): TGTGCCAGCAGTTTCGGACTAGCGGGGTCTACCGGGGAG. The chain carries TRBV6-2 or TRBV6-3 and TRBJ2-2; TRBD2 aligns across 12 bases. The CDR3 end lies 3 residues beyond the end of the read and is filled in from the germline J gene. The germline V gene encodes CDR1 MNHEY and CDR2 SVGEGT. Germline trimming cut 4 bases from V and 5 bases from J; bases unmatched to any gene: 5. The CDR3 sequence is 16 residues long.

As regards this clone: The read halts 3 residues ahead of the CDR3 end, with the missing end drawn from the germline J gene. The chain links TRBV10-3 to TRBJ2-5; 7 nucleotides align to TRBD2. CDR1 ENHRY and CDR2 SYGVKD come from the germline V gene. V trimming: 7 bases; J trimming: 3 bases; junction bases outside the gene matches: 5. The CDR3 covers 13 residues. The CDR3 is CAIIAGDKETQYF. The part of the CDR3 DNA that was read is TGTGCCATCATCGCGGGGGATAAAGAGACC.

With respect to this clone: The missing CDR3 end, 3 residues past where the read stops, is filled in from the germline J gene. The chain is built from TRBV2 and TRBJ2-5, with D possibly being TRBD2 (6 bases). V gave up 6 bases and J gave up 2 bases, with 16 bases separating them. The CDR3 is 15 residues long. Germline-derived CDR1 and CDR2 are SNHLY and FYNNEI. The part of the CDR3 DNA that was read is TGTGCCAGCAGGGGTCGGGGGTTCCCTCAAGAGACC. Translating it yields CASRGRGFPQET. The CDR3 reads in full as CASRGRGFPQETQYF.

Details on this clone: The CDR3 goes on 3 residues after the read ends, and that part is filled in from the germline J gene. The J gene is TRBJ1-1, the V gene TRBV30; D not resolved. V lost 2 bases and J lost 1, with 5 bases in between. The CDR3 has 12 residues. The germline CDR1 and CDR2 sequences are GTSNPN and SVGIG (reference sequence). CDR3 loop: CAWSSENTEAFF. CDR3 DNA (partial): TGTGCCTGGAGTTCAGAGAACACTGAA.

In the case of this clone: The sequenced fragment ends 3 residues before the CDR3 boundary, so the rest is inferred from the germline J gene. The chain joins TRBV30 to TRBJ2-2; the D is unclear. The length of the CDR3 is 15 residues. CDR1 is GTSNPN, CDR2 SVGIG, per germline (reference sequence). Trimming removed 4 bases from V and 0 bases from J, with 12 bases in between. CDR3 sequence: CAWTIMFANTGELFF. The CDR3 bases that were read are TGTGCCTGGACTATCATGTTCGCGAACACCGGGGAG. The variable domain in full, with the rest retrieved from reference TRBV30 and TRBJ2-2, is SQTIHQWPATLVQPVGSPLSLECTVEGTSNPNLYWYRQAAGRGLQLLFYSVGIGQISSEVPQNLSASRPQDRQFILSSKKLLLSDSGFYLCAWTIMFANTGELFFGEGSRLTVL.

Concerning this clone itself: The CDR3 end is not reached by the read, which stops 3 residues before it; the germline J gene fills it in. The V and J genes are TRBV2 and TRBJ1-2; no reliable D call. The germline V gene encodes CDR1 SNHLY and CDR2 FYNNEI. CDR3 size: 11 residues. The CDR3 here is CASSVRYDYTF. CDR3 DNA (partial): TGTGCCAGCAGTGTACGCTACGAC.

In the case of this clone: The read is 3 residues too short to cover the CDR3 end, so that end is filled in from the germline J gene. This chain uses TRBV19 with TRBJ2-5, with D possibly TRBD1 on 6 matching bases. V lost 8 bases to trimming and J lost 5 bases, with 18 bases between them. Germline assignment: CDR1 LNHDA and CDR2 SQIVND (reference sequence). The CDR3 is made up of 14 amino acids. Incomplete CDR3 DNA: TGTGCCAGTTCAAGGTCAGGGGAAGCGGAGACC. Translating it yields CASSRSGEAET. The full CDR3 reads CASSRSGEAETQYF.

Comment on this clone: The CDR3 end falls 3 residues outside the read, so it is completed with the germline J gene. The chain combines TRBV7-9 with TRBJ1-2, with D perhaps matching TRBD1 (5 bases). Germline values: CDR1 SEHNR, CDR2 FQNEAQ (reference sequence). Trimming cost V 6 bases and J 0 bases, with 11 bases left between them. This CDR3 comprises 14 residues. The CDR3 is CASRDDRPNYGYTF. CDR3 DNA, as far as it was read: TGTGCCAGCAGAGACGACAGACCTAACTATGGC.

Concerning this clone: The read ends 3 residues early relative to the CDR3; the germline J gene fills the gap. This chain connects TRBV7-9 to TRBJ2-4, with D tentatively TRBD1 (5 bases). The CDR3 consists of 11 residues. Germline V lookup: CDR1 SEHNR, CDR2 FQNEAQ (reference sequence). The sequenced CDR3 bases are TGTGCCAGCAGCTTAGGGGGCGGT. This codes for CASSLGGG. The complete CDR3 sequence is CASSLGGGQYF.

About this clone itself: The CDR3 is cut off 3 residues early in the read; its end comes from the germline J gene. This sequence joins TRBV5-1 and TRBJ2-3, with 7 positions matching TRBD1. Germline values: CDR1 SGHRS, CDR2 YFSETQ. This CDR3 is 15 amino acids long. V was clipped by 0 bases and J by 1 base; unmatched bases: 2. The CDR3 sequence is CASSLAGQRTDTQYF. CDR3 bases read: TGCGCCAGCAGCTTGGCGGGACAGCGCACAGATACG.